These 9 T cell receptor beta chains were all obtained from the same sample, sequenced in a study of cytomegalovirus exposure and HLA in healthy donors. The method was immunoSEQ multiplex PCR; TCRdb's version includes in-frame clones alone and lacks a portion of them. The sample lists 200,000 or so clones; roughly 80% were seen once. Sequencing was carried out using PBMCs. Source of these receptors: a man aged 18 to 29 in good health and CMV-seropositive.

The chain has TRBV27 and TRBJ2-7; 9 bases agree with TRBD1. Germline loops: CDR1 MNHEY, CDR2 SMNVEV (reference sequence). The CDR3 has 14 amino acids. V lost 6 bases and J lost 5; bases outside the gene matches: 8. CDR3 DNA: TGTGCCAGCAGCCGGACAGGGGACGTGGACGAGCAGTACTTC. Its translation is CASSRTGDVDEQYF.

V and J are TRBV7-2 and TRBJ1-2; 9 nucleotides align to TRBD1. The V gene's germline CDR1 is SGHTA and CDR2 FQGNSA. The junction had 20 bases not matched to a gene; V was cut back by 5 bases and J by 4 bases. The CDR3 totals 19 residues. CDR3 amino acids: CASSPKGGQGPGPRYGYTF. The CDR3 DNA follows: TGTGCCAGCAGCCCAAAAGGGGGACAGGGACCAGGACCCCGCTATGGCTACACCTTC.

The genes are TRBV28 and TRBJ2-7; 12 nucleotides agree with TRBD2. CDR1 and CDR2 (germline): MDHEN, SYDVKM. The CDR3 extends over 16 amino acids. Unmatched junction bases numbered 8, after V lost 2 bases and J lost 6 bases. CDR3 DNA sequence: TGTGCCAGCAGTTTAGTGACTAGCGGGAGAAGGTCCGAGCAGTACTTC. It is translated as CASSLVTSGRRSEQYF.

The gene calls are TRBV7-9 and TRBJ1-2, with 9 bases aligning to TRBD1. The CDR3 contains 17 residues. CDR1 and CDR2 (germline): SEHNR, FQNEAQ (reference sequence). Trimming removed 7 bases from V and 8 bases from J; junction bases left unmatched: 20. This chain's CDR3 is CASTSVAGGQGVVGYTF. The CDR3 region has the DNA TGTGCCAGCACCTCCGTGGCTGGGGGACAGGGAGTCGTGGGCTACACCTTC.

The chain carries TRBV7-3 and TRBJ2-5; the match to TRBD2 covers 10 bases. Germline values: CDR1 SGHTA, CDR2 FQGTGA. V lost 1 base, J lost 7 bases, and 15 bases stayed unmatched. The CDR3 is 18 residues long. CDR3 sequence (DNA): TGTGCCAGCAGCTTAATTCGGCCTAAGGCTAGCGGGAGCCGGACCCAGTACTTC. This sequence encodes CASSLIRPKASGSRTQYF.

The chain is built from TRBV14 and TRBJ2-7, with a possible D match to TRBD2 (5 bases). The CDR3 runs to 13 residues. Trimming took off 0 bases at V and 7 bases at J, with 10 bases between the two ends. Germline V CDR1 and CDR2: SGHDN, FVKESK. This CDR3 is CASSQDLQREQYF. The CDR3 DNA reads TGTGCCAGCAGCCAAGATCTCCAGCGGGAGCAGTACTTC.

CDR3: CASSSRTSGLRGKNIQYF. In DNA, the CDR3 is TGTGCCAGCAGTTCACGGACTAGCGGGCTGAGGGGGAAAAACATTCAGTACTTC. This chain joins TRBV27 and TRBJ2-4, with TRBD2 identical over 11 bases. Germline CDR1 and CDR2: MNHEY and SMNVEV (reference sequence). Trimming at V came to 4 bases and at J to 4 bases, leaving 12 bases not matched to a gene. There are 18 residues in the CDR3.

The CDR3: CATSRPNHGSSYNEQFF. The DNA of the CDR3 is TGTGCCACCAGCAGACCGAACCACGGGAGCTCCTACAATGAGCAGTTCTTC. The chain carries TRBV15 and TRBJ2-1; the D gene is possibly TRBD2 (6 bases). The ends were cut back, 2 bases at V and 0 bases at J, with 14 bases in the middle. CDR1 LNHNV and CDR2 YYDKDF come from the germline V gene (reference sequence). CDR3 size: 17 residues.

This clone was detected once. The chain joins TRBV7-2 to TRBJ2-7, with 7 positions matching TRBD2. Germline V gene sequence: CDR1 SGHTA, CDR2 FQGNSA. J gave up 3 bases and V 1 base, and 6 bases lay outside the gene matches. The CDR3 has 15 residues. In DNA, the CDR3 is TGTGCCAGCAGCTTAGTAGAGGCGGGAGTCTACGAGCAGTACTTC. Residues: CASSLVEAGVYEQYF.